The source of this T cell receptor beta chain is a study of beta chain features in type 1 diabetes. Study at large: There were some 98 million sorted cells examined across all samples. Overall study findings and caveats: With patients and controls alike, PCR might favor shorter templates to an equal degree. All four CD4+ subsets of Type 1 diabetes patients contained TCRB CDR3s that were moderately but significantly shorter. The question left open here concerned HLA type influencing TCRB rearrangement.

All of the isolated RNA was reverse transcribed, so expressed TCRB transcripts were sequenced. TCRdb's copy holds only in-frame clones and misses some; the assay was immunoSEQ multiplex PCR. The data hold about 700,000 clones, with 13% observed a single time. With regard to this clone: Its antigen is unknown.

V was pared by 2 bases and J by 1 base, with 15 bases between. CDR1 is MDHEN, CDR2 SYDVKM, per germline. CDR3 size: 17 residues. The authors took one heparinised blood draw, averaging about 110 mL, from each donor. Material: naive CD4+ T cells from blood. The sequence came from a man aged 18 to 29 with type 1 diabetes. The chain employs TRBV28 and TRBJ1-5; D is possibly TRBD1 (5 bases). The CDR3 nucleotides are TGTGCCAGCAGTTTAGGGGACGGCATGGGGAGCAATCAGCCCCAGCATTTT. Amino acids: CASSLGDGMGSNQPQHF.